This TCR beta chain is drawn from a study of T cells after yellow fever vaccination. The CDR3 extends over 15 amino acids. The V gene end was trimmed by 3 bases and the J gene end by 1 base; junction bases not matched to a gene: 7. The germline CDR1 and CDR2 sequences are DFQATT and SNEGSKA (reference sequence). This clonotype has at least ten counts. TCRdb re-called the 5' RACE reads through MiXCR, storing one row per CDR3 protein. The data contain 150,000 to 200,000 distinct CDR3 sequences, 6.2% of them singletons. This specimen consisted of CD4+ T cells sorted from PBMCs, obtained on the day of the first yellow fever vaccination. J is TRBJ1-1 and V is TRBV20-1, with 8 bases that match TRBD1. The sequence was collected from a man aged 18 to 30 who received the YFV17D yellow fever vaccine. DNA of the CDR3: TGCAGTGCTAGGCCCCGGACAGGGCCGAACACTGAAGCTTTCTTT. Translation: CSARPRTGPNTEAFF.